Following are 31 T cell receptor beta chains from one sample sequenced in a study of cytomegalovirus exposure and HLA in healthy donors. Sequencing used immunoSEQ multiplex PCR; TCRdb keeps in-frame clones, though not all of them. The sample lists about 150,000 clones; about 86% were seen once. The sequencing sample was made of PBMCs. The source is a human donor in good health.

This clone came up once. The chain is built from TRBV27 and TRBJ2-5; 10 bases are a match to TRBD2. CDR3 length: 14 residues. Germline V lookup: CDR1 MNHEY, CDR2 SMNVEV (reference sequence). Trimming cost V 1 base and J 4 bases; bases outside gene matches: 0. CDR3 residues: CASSLLAGGETQYF. The CDR3 DNA follows: TGTGCCAGCAGTTTATTAGCGGGAGGAGAGACCCAGTACTTC.

The rearrangement uses TRBV5-6 and TRBJ1-2, with a weak D call TRBD1 (6 bases). Germline CDR1 is SGHDT and CDR2 is YYEEEE. V gave up 5 bases and J gave up 6 bases, with 23 bases separating them. The CDR3 sequence is 16 residues long. This CDR3 reads CASRSRGTVSRDGYTF. CDR3 nucleotides: TGTGCCAGCAGGAGCAGGGGCACAGTGTCAAGGGATGGCTACACCTTC.

The genes are TRBV9 and TRBJ1-1, with 8 bases identical to TRBD1. J lost 10 bases, V lost 3 bases, and 8 bases had no gene match. There are 13 residues in the CDR3. CDR1 and CDR2 (germline): SGDLS, YYNGEE. Here the CDR3 reads CASSAGQGGSAFF. CDR3 DNA sequence: TGTGCCAGCAGCGCCGGACAGGGAGGATCAGCTTTCTTT.

The J gene is TRBJ2-7, the V gene TRBV5-6; possibly TRBD2 for D (6 bases). CDR1 is SGHDT, CDR2 YYEEEE, per germline. V lost 3 bases to trimming and J lost 4 bases, with 8 bases between them. The CDR3 consists of 12 residues. The CDR3 reads CASSSGGYEQYF. The CDR3 DNA reads as TGTGCCAGCAGCTCCGGGGGATACGAGCAGTACTTC. Full variable domain (remainder filled in from reference TRBV5-6 and TRBJ2-7): DAGVTQSPTHLIKTRGQQVTLRCSPKSGHDTVSWYQQALGQGPQFIFQYYEEEERQRGNFPDRFSGHQFPNYSSELNVNALLLGDSALYLCASSSGGYEQYFGPGTRLTVT.

V gene TRBV27 combines with J gene TRBJ1-1; D possibly corresponds to TRBD1 (6 bases). V lost 6 bases and J lost 3, with 17 bases in between. CDR1 and CDR2 from the germline V gene are MNHEY and SMNVEV (reference sequence). The CDR3 covers 15 residues. The CDR3 loop reads CASRSSDSGYTEAFF. The CDR3, as DNA: TGTGCCAGCAGATCTTCGGACAGCGGATACACTGAAGCTTTCTTT.

J is TRBJ2-1 and V is TRBV2; no clear D gene. The V gene lost 8 bases and the J gene lost 7 bases, with 12 bases spanning the gap. This CDR3 region has 12 residues. Germline V lookup: CDR1 SNHLY, CDR2 FYNNEI. Here the CDR3 DNA reads TGTGCCAGCGGAGCCAACCGGAATGAGCAGTTCTTC. Amino acids: CASGANRNEQFF.

The chain joins TRBV11-1 to TRBJ2-1; TRBD1 is a possible D gene (6 bases). Trimming pared 0 bases from V and 9 bases from J, leaving 18 bases between. The V gene's germline CDR1 is SGHAT and CDR2 FQDESV (reference sequence). The CDR3 has 16 amino acids. CDR3 nucleotide sequence: TGTGCCAGCAGCTTAGCGTGGAGGTCCAGGGACACTGAGCAGTTCTTC. Translation: CASSLAWRSRDTEQFF.

The chain combines TRBV6-5 with TRBJ2-7, with TRBD1 matching over 8 bases. This CDR3 region has 13 residues. V was clipped by 5 bases and J by 4 bases; unmatched bases: 4. CDR1 MNHEY and CDR2 SVGAGI come from the germline V gene. In nucleotides, the CDR3 is TGTGCCAGCAGTCGGACAGGGAGGTACGAGCAGTACTTC. Translation gives CASSRTGRYEQYF.

The chain recombines TRBV6-5 with TRBJ1-1; no definite D call. The CDR3 is 13 residues long. The germline gives CDR1 MNHEY, CDR2 SVGAGI. V dropped 7 bases and J dropped 1 base, with 10 bases sitting between them. The CDR3 spells CASMIQTNTEAFF. The CDR3 DNA sequence: TGTGCCAGCATGATACAGACGAACACTGAAGCTTTCTTT.

This CDR3 is CASSGGQGSADTQYF. The CDR3 DNA reads TGTGCCAGCAGCGGGGGACAGGGGTCAGCAGATACGCAGTATTTT. V gene TRBV6-1 combines with J gene TRBJ2-3; TRBD1 aligns across 10 bases. CDR3 length: 15 residues. Trimming removed 6 bases from V and 4 bases from J; junction bases left unmatched: 7. In germline, CDR1 is MNHNS, CDR2 SASEGT.

V gene TRBV11-1 combines with J gene TRBJ2-2, with 9 bases matching TRBD2. Germline V gene lookup returns CDR1 SGHAT and CDR2 FQDESV (reference sequence). Trimming took 4 bases from V and 4 from J; bases not matched to a gene: 1. This CDR3 has 14 residues. The CDR3 protein is CASSWRGGTGELFF. In nucleotides, the CDR3 is TGTGCCAGCAGCTGGCGGGGGGGCACCGGGGAGCTGTTTTTT. The full variable domain, rest sourced from reference TRBV11-1 and TRBJ2-2, is EAEVAQSPRYKITEKSQAVAFWCDPISGHATLYWYRQILGQGPELLVQFQDESVVDDSQLPKDRFSAERLKGVDSTLKIQPAELGDSAMYLCASSWRGGTGELFFGEGSRLTVL.

This rearrangement joins TRBV15 to TRBJ1-5; no reliable D call. The V end was cut by 1 base, the J end by 4 bases, with 14 bases between. Germline lookup yields CDR1 LNHNV and CDR2 YYDKDF (reference sequence). This CDR3 comprises 16 residues. CDR3 DNA sequence: TGTGCCACCAGCAGAGGACACAAGAGTGGGAATCAGCCCCAGCATTTT. Its translation: CATSRGHKSGNQPQHF. Using reference TRBV15 and TRBJ1-5 for the parts outside the CDR3, the full variable domain is DAMVIQNPRYQVTQFGKPVTLSCSQTLNHNVMYWYQQKSSQAPKLLFHYYDKDFNNEADTPDNFQSRRPNTSFCFLDIRSPGLGDTAMYLCATSRGHKSGNQPQHFGDGTRLSIL.

This rearrangement joins TRBV4-3 to TRBJ2-1, with 9 nucleotides matching TRBD2. Germline V gene data show CDR1 as LGHNA and CDR2 as YSLEER. V trimming: 0 bases; J trimming: 7 bases; junction bases outside the gene matches: 16. This CDR3 comprises 19 residues. The CDR3 here is CASSQDYYLGGGASNEQFF. DNA of the CDR3: TGCGCCAGCAGCCAAGATTACTACCTCGGCGGGGGGGCCTCGAATGAGCAGTTCTTC.

This rearrangement joins TRBV28 to TRBJ2-7; D ambiguous. Germline assignment: CDR1 MDHEN and CDR2 SYDVKM. The CDR3 length is 13 residues. The V and J ends lost 11 bases and 4 bases respectively, with 18 bases between them. The CDR3 DNA sequence: TGTGCCGCTGCGAGCGCAGCGCCTTACGAGCAGTACTTC. Protein product: CAAASAAPYEQYF.

The V call is TRBV18, the J call TRBJ2-3; no clear D gene. Germline loops: CDR1 KGHSH, CDR2 LQKENI. The V gene lost 2 bases and the J gene lost 4 bases, with 10 bases spanning the gap. The length of the CDR3 is 14 residues. The CDR3: CASSPSPTADTQYF. The CDR3 DNA sequence: TGTGCCAGCTCACCATCACCCACGGCAGATACGCAGTATTTT.

The chain employs TRBV11-1 and TRBJ1-6, with D unclear. V was trimmed by 0 bases and J by 10 bases, leaving 13 bases between them. The CDR3 contains 15 residues. The germline gives CDR1 SGHAT, CDR2 FQDESV (reference sequence). CDR3 sequence reads: CASSLAQAGRSPLHF. The CDR3 DNA reads TGTGCCAGCAGCTTAGCCCAGGCGGGCAGGTCACCCCTCCACTTT. Drawing the rest from reference TRBV11-1 and TRBJ1-6, the complete variable domain is EAEVAQSPRYKITEKSQAVAFWCDPISGHATLYWYRQILGQGPELLVQFQDESVVDDSQLPKDRFSAERLKGVDSTLKIQPAELGDSAMYLCASSLAQAGRSPLHFGNGTRLTVT.

The CDR3 sequence: CSVVGGSGTGRVEAFF. CDR3 sequence (DNA): TGCAGCGTTGTGGGGGGGTCCGGGACAGGGAGGGTTGAAGCTTTCTTT. The genes are TRBV29-1 and TRBJ1-1, with TRBD1 matching 9 bases. The CDR3 contains 16 residues. Germline CDR1 reads SQVTM; CDR2 reads ANQGSEA. The J segment lost 7 bases and the V segment lost 4 bases, leaving 16 bases of the junction unmatched. Full variable domain (missing parts from reference TRBV29-1 and TRBJ1-1): SAVISQKPSRDICQRGTSLTIQCQVDSQVTMMFWYRQQPGQSLTLIATANQGSEATYESGFVIDKFPISRPNLTFSTLTVSNMSPEDSSIYLCSVVGGSGTGRVEAFFGQGTRLTVV.

This chain uses TRBV5-1 with TRBJ1-1, with 8 positions matching TRBD1. Trimming took 3 bases from V and 5 from J; bases not matched to a gene: 6. The germline V gene encodes CDR1 SGHRS and CDR2 YFSETQ. The length of the CDR3 is 14 residues. As DNA, the CDR3 is TGCGCCAGCAGCTCCGGACAGGGAACGACTGAAGCTTTCTTT. Its translation is CASSSGQGTTEAFF.

V is TRBV7-9 and J is TRBJ1-2; no reliable D call. The V end lost 1 base, the J end lost 1 base, and 7 bases lay between the germline ends. This CDR3 contains 14 residues. Germline CDR1 and CDR2: SEHNR and FQNEAQ (reference sequence). CDR3 amino acids: CASSLETSNYGYTF. The CDR3 DNA follows: TGTGCCAGCAGCTTAGAAACAAGTAACTATGGCTACACCTTC.

This rearrangement joins TRBV27 to TRBJ1-2, with D maybe TRBD1 (6 bases). Trimming took 6 bases from V and 7 from J, leaving 18 bases between them. CDR3 length: 14 amino acids. Germline values: CDR1 MNHEY, CDR2 SMNVEV (reference sequence). CDR3 coding DNA: TGTGCCAGCAGGTCCGCCGGGGGGCTCGGTGGCTACACCTTC. It encodes CASRSAGGLGGYTF.

CDR3 nucleotides: TGCGCCAGCAGATCTAGCCGGACTAGCGGGAGGTTGGGGACAGATACGCAGTATTTT. Protein: CASRSSRTSGRLGTDTQYF. This chain links TRBV4-1 with TRBJ2-3; 14 bases are a match to TRBD2. V shed 6 bases, J shed 3 bases, and the junction held 14 bases outside the gene matches. Per the germline V gene, CDR1 is MGHRA and CDR2 is YSYEKL. The CDR3 spans 19 residues.

This chain links TRBV15 with TRBJ1-4, with no clear D. Trimming took off 3 bases at V and 6 bases at J, with 5 bases between the two ends. Germline V gives CDR1 LNHNV, CDR2 YYDKDF (reference sequence). The CDR3 sequence is 12 residues long. CDR3 sequence: CATSRSHEKLFF. The DNA for the CDR3 is TGTGCCACCAGCAGGAGCCATGAAAAACTGTTTTTT.

The chain recombines TRBV27 with TRBJ2-1; D is perhaps TRBD2 (6 bases). The CDR3 spans 13 residues. Trimming pared 3 bases from V and 13 bases from J, leaving 16 bases between. Per germline, CDR1 MNHEY and CDR2 SMNVEV (reference sequence). For the CDR3, the DNA is TGTGCCAGCAGTTTCATTCCGGGGGTGATACAGTTCTTC. Protein product: CASSFIPGVIQFF.

The V call is TRBV19, the J call TRBJ1-3; perhaps TRBD1 as D (5 bases). The V end lost 6 bases, the J end lost 5 bases, and 11 bases lay between the germline ends. CDR1 LNHDA and CDR2 SQIVND come from the germline V gene (reference sequence). There are 13 residues in the CDR3. In DNA form, the CDR3 reads TGTGCCAGTAGGGAACAGGACAGAAACACCATATATTTT. Translating gives CASREQDRNTIYF.

CDR3 protein: CASSQREGNEKLFF. The DNA of the CDR3 is TGCGCCAGCAGCCAAAGGGAGGGCAATGAAAAACTGTTTTTT. The rearrangement joins TRBV4-3 to TRBJ1-4, with unresolved D. Germline V gene data show CDR1 as LGHNA and CDR2 as YSLEER. This CDR3 contains 14 residues. The V gene lost 2 bases and the J gene lost 5 bases, with 9 bases spanning the gap.

The gene calls are TRBV5-1 and TRBJ1-4, with D tentatively TRBD1 (5 bases). Trimming shortened V by 2 bases and J by 8 bases, and 22 bases separated the two germline ends. This CDR3 region has 17 residues. CDR1 is SGHRS and CDR2 is YFSETQ in the germline V gene. The CDR3 loop reads CASSFVGQPTSREKLFF. For the CDR3, the DNA is TGCGCCAGCAGCTTCGTCGGACAACCTACTTCTCGCGAAAAACTGTTTTTT.

This clone was seen a few times. V gene TRBV7-2 combines with J gene TRBJ2-7; perhaps TRBD2 as D (7 bases). V lost 3 bases, J lost 0 bases, and 15 bases lay in between. Germline assignment: CDR1 SGHTA and CDR2 FQGNSA. This CDR3 region has 16 residues. CDR3 coding DNA: TGTGCCAGCAGCTTCGTCCGAGGGGGGGGCTCCTACGAGCAGTACTTC. This codes for CASSFVRGGGSYEQYF.

The gene calls are TRBV5-1 and TRBJ2-1, with D possibly matching TRBD1 (6 bases). V was shortened by 1 base and J by 8 bases, with 13 bases between the two germline ends. The length of the CDR3 is 14 residues. Germline V gives CDR1 SGHRS, CDR2 YFSETQ. CDR3 bases: TGCGCCAGCAGCTTGACGGACAGAGTGCATGAGCAGTTCTTC. Translated: CASSLTDRVHEQFF.

The chain joins TRBV15 to TRBJ2-2; D is undetermined. CDR3 length: 16 residues. The V end lost 0 bases, the J end lost 3 bases, and 11 bases lay between the germline ends. The germline V gene encodes CDR1 LNHNV and CDR2 YYDKDF (reference sequence). The CDR3 nucleotides are TGTGCCACCAGCAGAGATGAACAGAGTCACACCGGGGAGCTGTTTTTT. Protein sequence: CATSRDEQSHTGELFF.

The V and J genes are TRBV5-3 and TRBJ1-2; TRBD1 matches 7 bases. TRBV5-3 is an open reading frame whose function is uncertain. Trimming removed 4 bases from V and 4 bases from J; junction bases left unmatched: 7. CDR3 length: 14 amino acids. The CDR3 coding sequence is TGTGCCAGAAGCACCCCCGGGACAGTCTATGGCTACACCTTC. Translating it yields CARSTPGTVYGYTF.

The J gene is TRBJ1-2, the V gene TRBV29-1; no clear D. Germline CDR1 is SQVTM and CDR2 is ANQGSEA. The CDR3 has 15 amino acids. Trimming shortened V by 0 bases and J by 3 bases, and 14 bases separated the two germline ends. The CDR3 nucleotides are TGCAGCGTTGAAGATAGAAGGATGGGAGACTATGGCTACACCTTC. Its translation: CSVEDRRMGDYGYTF. The complete variable domain, with remaining parts taken from reference TRBV29-1 and TRBJ1-2, reads SAVISQKPSRDICQRGTSLTIQCQVDSQVTMMFWYRQQPGQSLTLIATANQGSEATYESGFVIDKFPISRPNLTFSTLTVSNMSPEDSSIYLCSVEDRRMGDYGYTFGSGTRLTVV.